Below, 23 T cell receptor beta chains from the same sample are listed, as sequenced in a study of blood T cell repertoires in COVID-19. Clones were read by immunoSEQ multiplex PCR, and TCRdb kept only the in-frame ones, dropping some. The sample holds about 440,000 clones; about 90% are singletons and the top ten take about 0.57%. Specimen: PBMCs or T cells enriched from blood (not recorded which). All receptors derive from a man between 18 and 29 years old who had recovered from COVID-19.

The chain recombines TRBV28 with TRBJ1-6; D not resolved. This CDR3 region has 14 residues. Looked up from germline, CDR1 is MDHEN and CDR2 is SYDVKM. Deletions cut 1 base from V and 16 bases from J, with 17 bases between. The CDR3 DNA sequence: TGTGCCAGCAGTTTATCCCGGTCTTATGTCCCGCTCCACTTT. Its translation is CASSLSRSYVPLHF.

The chain combines TRBV28 with TRBJ2-7; the match to TRBD1 covers 7 bases. V lost 5 bases, J lost 4 bases, and 8 bases stayed unmatched. The germline gives CDR1 MDHEN, CDR2 SYDVKM. The CDR3 is made up of 14 amino acids. The CDR3 here is CASSHRTGSYEQYF. The CDR3 region has the DNA TGTGCCAGCAGTCACCGGACAGGCTCTTACGAGCAGTACTTC. Full variable domain (remainder filled in from reference TRBV28 and TRBJ2-7): DVKVTQSSRYLVKRTGEKVFLECVQDMDHENMFWYRQDPGLGLRLIYFSYDVKMKEKGDIPEGYSVSREKKERFSLILESASTNQTSMYLCASSHRTGSYEQYFGPGTRLTVT.

The rearrangement joins TRBV7-9 to TRBJ1-1, with D uncertain. The V and J ends lost 1 base and 5 bases respectively, with 5 bases between them. The germline CDR1 and CDR2 sequences are SEHNR and FQNEAQ (reference sequence). The CDR3 consists of 12 residues. CDR3 protein: CASSLDITEAFF. CDR3 nucleotides: TGTGCCAGCAGCTTAGACATAACTGAAGCTTTCTTT.

The chain recombines TRBV2 with TRBJ2-5, with D possibly matching TRBD2 (6 bases). V was shortened by 8 bases and J by 5 bases, with 12 bases between the two germline ends. CDR1 is SNHLY and CDR2 is FYNNEI in the germline V gene. The CDR3 sequence is 12 residues long. The CDR3 is CASSTGVETQYF. CDR3 nucleotides: TGTGCCAGCTCGACGGGAGTCGAGACCCAGTACTTC.

This sequence joins TRBV4-1 and TRBJ1-5; D ambiguous. Germline CDR1 and CDR2: MGHRA and YSYEKL. Deletions cut 0 bases from V and 10 bases from J, with 13 bases between. This CDR3 is built from 14 residues. CDR3 in amino acids: CASSQDSTSQPQHF. The CDR3 DNA reads as TGCGCCAGCAGCCAAGATAGCACCTCGCAACCCCAGCATTTT.

The CDR3 region has the DNA TGTGCCACCAGTACCGTAGGGGGAGCGGGGGAGCAGTACTTC. Its protein product is CATSTVGGAGEQYF. The J gene is TRBJ2-7, the V gene TRBV24-1, with D perhaps TRBD2 (7 bases). V shed 6 bases and J shed 7 bases, with 18 bases lying between them. CDR1 is KGHDR and CDR2 is SFDVKD in the germline V gene. The CDR3 spans 14 residues.

As for this clone: Other DNA sequences in the same sample also yield this CDR3. The V gene is TRBV5-1, the J gene TRBJ1-1, with D possibly being TRBD1 (5 bases). This CDR3 is built from 12 residues. From germline, CDR1 is SGHRS and CDR2 YFSETQ. V was cut by 2 bases and J by 5 bases, with 7 bases left in between. CDR3 DNA: TGCGCCAGCAGCTTACGGGGGACTGAAGCTTTCTTT. Translation gives CASSLRGTEAFF.

The V gene is TRBV6-5, the J gene TRBJ2-7, with D possibly matching TRBD2 (6 bases). The CDR3 has 14 residues. Germline V gene lookup returns CDR1 MNHEY and CDR2 SVGAGI. Between the trimmed V and J ends, which lost 0 bases and 2 bases, there was a span of 8 bases. CDR3 sequence (DNA): TGTGCCAGCAGTTACTCCTCGGGGGCCTACGAGCAGTACTTC. It codes for CASSYSSGAYEQYF.

This clone was detected a few times. This sequence joins TRBV5-1 and TRBJ1-3; no firm D call. V lost 5 bases, J lost 0 bases, and 3 bases lay in between. The CDR3 is 12 amino acids. Germline CDR1 SGHRS, CDR2 YFSETQ. The DNA for the CDR3 is TGCGCCAGCAGGAGCTCTGGAAACACCATATATTTT. This translates into CASRSSGNTIYF.

J is TRBJ2-1 and V is TRBV27; D is unresolved. CDR1 and CDR2 from the germline V gene are MNHEY and SMNVEV (reference sequence). CDR3 length equals 13 residues. V lost 0 bases and J 7 bases, leaving 7 bases between the germline ends. The CDR3 sequence: CASSLSLWNEQFF. The CDR3, as DNA: TGTGCCAGCAGTTTATCCCTATGGAATGAGCAGTTCTTC.

DNA for the CDR3: TGTGCCATCAGTGTAGGGAGCGGCCTAACGGGTGAGCAGTTCTTC. This gives the protein CAISVGSGLTGEQFF. The chain links TRBV10-3 to TRBJ2-1, with D perhaps TRBD2 (5 bases). V lost 4 bases to trimming and J lost 9 bases, with 19 bases between them. There are 15 residues in the CDR3. The germline gives CDR1 ENHRY, CDR2 SYGVKD.

The chain links TRBV7-8 to TRBJ2-1; possible D gene TRBD2, 7 bases. The CDR3 runs 15 residues. V was cut by 3 bases and J by 2 bases, with 11 bases left in between. From germline, CDR1 is SGHVS and CDR2 FQNEAQ. CDR3 DNA: TGTGCCAGCAGCTTCCGGGGGGCCGCCTACAATGAGCAGTTCTTC. Encoded protein: CASSFRGAAYNEQFF.

J is TRBJ1-1 and V is TRBV7-8; tentative D call: TRBD1 (5 bases). The CDR3 loop spans 15 amino acids. Trimming took off 2 bases at V and 3 bases at J, with 13 bases between the two ends. Germline V gene lookup returns CDR1 SGHVS and CDR2 FQNEAQ. CDR3 region: CASSLSIWGDTEAFF. As DNA, the CDR3 is TGTGCCAGCAGCTTATCCATCTGGGGGGACACTGAAGCTTTCTTT. Together with reference TRBV7-8 and TRBJ1-1, the CDR3 gives the full variable domain: GAGVSQSPRYKVAKRGQDVALRCDPISGHVSLFWYQQALGQGPEFLTYFQNEAQLDKSGLPSDRFFAERPEGSVSTLKIQRTQQEDSAVYLCASSLSIWGDTEAFFGQGTRLTVV.

The genes are TRBV18 and TRBJ1-3; D is ambiguous. The V end lost 4 bases, the J end lost 0 bases, and 13 bases lay between the germline ends. Germline CDR1 and CDR2: KGHSH and LQKENI. The CDR3 extends over 16 amino acids. The CDR3 spells CASSLSRPSSGNTIYF. In DNA form, the CDR3 reads TGTGCCAGCTCACTATCCAGACCTAGCTCTGGAAACACCATATATTTT. The variable domain in full, with the rest retrieved from reference TRBV18 and TRBJ1-3, is NAGVMQNPRHLVRRRGQEARLRCSPMKGHSHVYWYRQLPEEGLKFMVYLQKENIIDESGMPKERFSAEFPKEGPSILRIQQVVRGDSAAYFCASSLSRPSSGNTIYFGEGSWLTVV.

V is TRBV19 and J is TRBJ1-4, with no clear D. V gave up 7 bases and J gave up 0 bases, with 9 bases separating them. The CDR3 runs to 14 residues. Per germline, CDR1 LNHDA and CDR2 SQIVND (reference sequence). CDR3 in DNA: TGTGCCAGTAAACGAGATTCAACTAATGAAAAACTGTTTTTT. Translating it yields CASKRDSTNEKLFF.

This chain connects TRBV18 to TRBJ1-1, with TRBD1 matching over 8 bases. This CDR3 region has 16 residues. Germline assignment: CDR1 KGHSH and CDR2 LQKENI. V was clipped by 0 bases and J by 2 bases; unmatched bases: 5. The CDR3 DNA reads as TGTGCCAGCTCACCACCTACAGGGGGTAGTAACACTGAAGCTTTCTTT. It translates to CASSPPTGGSNTEAFF. The variable domain in full, completed from reference TRBV18 and TRBJ1-1, reads NAGVMQNPRHLVRRRGQEARLRCSPMKGHSHVYWYRQLPEEGLKFMVYLQKENIIDESGMPKERFSAEFPKEGPSILRIQQVVRGDSAAYFCASSPPTGGSNTEAFFGQGTRLTVV.

This clone was seen a single time. The V gene is TRBV6-6, the J gene TRBJ2-6, with 9 bases fitting TRBD1. Germline values: CDR1 MNHNY, CDR2 SVGAGI (reference sequence). V gave up 5 bases and J gave up 0 bases; unmatched junction bases: 8. The CDR3 length is 18 residues. In DNA, the CDR3 is TGTGCCAGCAGTCCCGGGACAGGGATTCTCTCTGGGGCCAACGTCCTGACTTTC. Encoded protein: CASSPGTGILSGANVLTF.

This clone has ten or more counts. J is TRBJ1-6 and V is TRBV7-8; 7 bases fit TRBD1. After removal of 1 base from V and 1 base from J, the junction contained 4 bases not matched to a gene. The CDR3 totals 17 residues. Germline V CDR1 and CDR2: SGHVS, FQNEAQ. The CDR3 bases are TGTGCCAGCAGCTTAGGGTACAGGGGATCCTATAATTCACCCCTCCACTTT. It encodes CASSLGYRGSYNSPLHF.

This clone was counted at least ten times. The V call is TRBV9, the J call TRBJ2-5, with TRBD1 as a possible D gene (6 bases). CDR1 SGDLS and CDR2 YYNGEE come from the germline V gene. The germline V and J ends were trimmed by 0 bases and 5 bases, with 17 bases remaining between them. The CDR3 is made up of 16 amino acids. The CDR3, as DNA: TGTGCCAGCAGCGTAGGGGCCATCCTGAGGGGGGAGACCCAGTACTTC. Its translation is CASSVGAILRGETQYF.

The CDR3 region is CASSQGEPAGYTF. CDR3 bases: TGTGCCAGCAGCCAAGGGGAGCCGGCGGGCTACACCTTC. The V and J genes are TRBV3-1 (or the pseudogene TRBV3-2) and TRBJ1-2; D is ambiguous. The CDR3 is 13 amino acids. Germline CDR1 and CDR2: LGHDT and YNNKEL (reference sequence). V was pared by 1 base and J by 8 bases, with 11 bases between.

This clone showed up just a few times. The chain links TRBV5-1 to TRBJ2-5, with D perhaps matching TRBD1 (7 bases). From germline, CDR1 is SGHRS and CDR2 YFSETQ. With 4 bases removed from V and 1 base from J, the gap between germline ends came to 11 bases. CDR3 length: 14 residues. The CDR3 DNA reads as TGCGCCAGCAGCCGGGGGACAGCCCAAGAGACCCAGTACTTC. Amino acid sequence: CASSRGTAQETQYF.

As DNA, the CDR3 is TGTGCCAGTAGGACTCGGGACAGGGGTGAAAAACTGTTTTTT. Its protein product is CASRTRDRGEKLFF. V usage is TRBV19 and J usage is TRBJ1-4; 10 bases match TRBD1. Germline V gene data show CDR1 as LNHDA and CDR2 as SQIVND (reference sequence). V shed 6 bases and J 7 bases; nucleotides not matched to a gene: 5. CDR3 length equals 14 residues.

A single count supports this clone. The chain recombines TRBV3-1 (or the pseudogene TRBV3-2) with TRBJ1-2; possibly TRBD1 for D (6 bases). The V gene's germline CDR1 is LGHDT and CDR2 YNNKEL (reference sequence). This CDR3 comprises 16 residues. V was cut by 4 bases and J by 3 bases, with 18 bases left in between. This chain's CDR3 is CASSPSVWGGYYGYTF. For the CDR3, the DNA is TGTGCCAGCAGCCCCTCTGTATGGGGGGGCTACTATGGCTACACCTTC.